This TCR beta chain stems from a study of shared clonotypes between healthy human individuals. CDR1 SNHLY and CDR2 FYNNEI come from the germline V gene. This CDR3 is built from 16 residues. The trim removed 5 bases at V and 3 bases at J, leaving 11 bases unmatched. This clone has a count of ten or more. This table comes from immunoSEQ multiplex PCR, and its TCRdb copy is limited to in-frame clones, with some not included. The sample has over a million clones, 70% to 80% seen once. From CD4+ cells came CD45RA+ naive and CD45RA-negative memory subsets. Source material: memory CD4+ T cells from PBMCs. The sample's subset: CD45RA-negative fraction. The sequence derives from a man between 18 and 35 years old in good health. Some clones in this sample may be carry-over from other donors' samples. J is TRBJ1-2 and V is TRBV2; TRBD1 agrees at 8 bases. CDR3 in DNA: TGTGCCAGCAGTTTCTTAGCCAGGGGGCTGGACTATGGCTACACCTTC. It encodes CASSFLARGLDYGYTF. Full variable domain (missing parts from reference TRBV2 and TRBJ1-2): EPEVTQTPSHQVTQMGQEVILRCVPISNHLYFYWYRQILGQKVEFLVSFYNNEISEKSEIFDDQFSVERPDGSNFTLKIRSTKLEDSAMYFCASSFLARGLDYGYTFGSGTRLTVV.